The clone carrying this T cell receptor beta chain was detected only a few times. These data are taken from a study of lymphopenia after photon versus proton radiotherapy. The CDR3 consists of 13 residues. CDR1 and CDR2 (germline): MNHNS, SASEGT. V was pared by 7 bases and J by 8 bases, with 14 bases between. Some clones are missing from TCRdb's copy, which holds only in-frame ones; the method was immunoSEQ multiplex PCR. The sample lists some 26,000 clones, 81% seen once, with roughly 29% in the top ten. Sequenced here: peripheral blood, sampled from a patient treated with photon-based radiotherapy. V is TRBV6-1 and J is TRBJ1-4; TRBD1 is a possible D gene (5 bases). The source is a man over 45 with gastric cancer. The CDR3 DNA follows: TGTGCCAGCACCGGGACTAAGAGGGAAAAACTGTTTTTT. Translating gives CASTGTKREKLFF.